This entry features one T cell receptor beta chain sequence. What it binds is not known. These data belong to a study of T cell responses to AZD1222 COVID-19 vaccine. Generated by immunoSEQ multiplex PCR, the TCRdb table keeps only in-frame clones and is missing some. The table has about 150,000 clones, approximately 85% seen once; the top ten hold roughly 8%. The germline V gene encodes CDR1 SGHRS and CDR2 YFSETQ. The V gene end was trimmed by 3 bases and the J gene end by 4 bases; junction bases not matched to a gene: 9. The CDR3 runs to 15 residues. Study-wide results and limits: The number of AZD1222 recipients seropositive at baseline was only five or six. Vaccination with two AZD1222 doses was followed by a rise in Spike-specific TCR breadth and depth. Repertoire collection took place solely once the T cell response had peaked.

The receptor comes from an adult in good health. This sequence joins TRBV5-1 and TRBJ2-7, with TRBD1 identical over 8 bases. The specimen comprised peripheral blood, sampled on day 0 of AZD1222 vaccination. This CDR3 reads CASSYLGQGPYEQYF. CDR3 nucleotide sequence: TGCGCCAGCAGCTACCTAGGACAGGGACCTTACGAGCAGTACTTC.